Listed below are T cell receptor beta chains from one sample, sequenced in a study of blood T cell repertoires in COVID-19. Clones were read by immunoSEQ multiplex PCR, and TCRdb kept only the in-frame ones, dropping some. The data hold tens of thousands of clones, with roughly 90% observed a single time. The sequencing sample was made of peripheral blood. These TCRs come from a human donor with active COVID-19. The donor label of this sample is uncertain. The CDR3 runs from the conserved cysteine through the conserved F or W. Not every row has a clone size; where given, it reads once, few, many or a size class.

CDR3,V,size,J
CASSVGPSGSGNEQYF,TRBV9,.,TRBJ2-7
CASRYAPVQGGRTEAFF,TRBV28,.,TRBJ1-1
CASSLSSYNEQFF,TRBV11-3,.,TRBJ2-1
CASSIGGTIPEKLFF,TRBV19,.,TRBJ1-4
CASTRQGNGYTF,TRBV6-5,once,TRBJ1-2
CASSSALTGGLNQPQHF,TRBV7-8,.,TRBJ1-5
CASSLGGTGYYGYTF,TRBV28,.,TRBJ1-2
CASSYGGKETQYF,TRBV11-2,.,TRBJ2-5
CASSEIRRVYEQYF,TRBV2,once,TRBJ2-7
CASSFRTEPLELFF,TRBV5-1,.,TRBJ2-2
CASSTRTGGLGNEKLFF,TRBV5-4,.,TRBJ1-4
CASSQGQRNYGYTF,TRBV3-1/TRBV3-2,.,TRBJ1-2
CASSHNRGYTEAFF,TRBV25-1,.,TRBJ1-1
CASSYAGEDYGYTF,TRBV6-5,.,TRBJ1-2
CASSGRGRYGTGELFF,TRBV7-9,.,TRBJ2-2
CASSLASGSTDTQYF,TRBV7-9,.,TRBJ2-3
CASSPTGGSGRFTDTQYF,TRBV18,.,TRBJ2-3
CASSPPTPGTGDFGELFF,TRBV4-3,.,TRBJ2-2
CASSFTGANTGELFF,TRBV7-3,.,TRBJ2-2
CASSAGLAGVRDTQYF,TRBV9,.,TRBJ2-3
CASSQSGGGWTTGELFF,TRBV4-1,.,TRBJ2-2
CASSGRTAADTTYEQYF,TRBV6-1,.,TRBJ2-7
CASSLPGLENEQFF,TRBV5-6,.,TRBJ2-1
CASSFGGNSGNTIYF,TRBV6-5,.,TRBJ1-3
CASKGLAGGSNEQFF,TRBV5-4,once,TRBJ2-1
CASSSRINPGQGAHGELFF,TRBV21-1,.,TRBJ2-2
CASSLGTSGDNEQFF,TRBV19,.,TRBJ2-1
CAGSPRVGAGGPSDTQYF,TRBV12-5,.,TRBJ2-3
CASRRRLAGADTQYF,TRBV27,.,TRBJ2-3
CAIGVGGGANYGYTF,TRBV10-3,.,TRBJ1-2
CASSERARYGETQYF,TRBV6-1,.,TRBJ2-5
CASSATSRGGDNEQFF,TRBV6-1,.,TRBJ2-1
CASSLAPRPQETQYF,TRBV5-6,.,TRBJ2-5
CASSLQGVGETQYF,TRBV18,.,TRBJ2-5
CAWSRGGFADF,TRBV30,.,TRBJ1-6
CASSQEPRSSYNEQFF,TRBV4-3,.,TRBJ2-1
CASSSQGIYEQYF,TRBV7-9,.,TRBJ2-7
CASSKGLAGVREQYF,TRBV19,.,TRBJ2-7
CASTPGINQPQHF,TRBV6-6,.,TRBJ1-5
CASSSQGPYEQYF,TRBV5-4,.,TRBJ2-7
CAISGTSVSDTQYF,TRBV10-3,.,TRBJ2-3
CASSLGGDTYEQYF,TRBV11-3,.,TRBJ2-7
CATSRAPRFGANVLTF,TRBV15,.,TRBJ2-6
CACKDRNYGYTF,TRBV30,.,TRBJ1-2
CASGLGGAGTGELFF,TRBV2,.,TRBJ2-2
CASSRLDVNTEAFF,TRBV3-1/TRBV3-2,once,TRBJ1-1
CASSLAGGITGELFF,TRBV5-1,once,TRBJ2-2
CASINEGARQETQYF,TRBV28,.,TRBJ2-5
CASRILGEGPKFF,TRBV6-5,.,TRBJ2-1
CASTSLSPISYTF,TRBV19,.,TRBJ1-2
CASSFRRIEKLFF,TRBV6-2/TRBV6-3,once,TRBJ1-4
CASSGDRGLVGDTQYF,TRBV2,.,TRBJ2-3
CASSSILDTQYF,TRBV18,.,TRBJ2-3
CASSSQGADTQYF,TRBV7-3,.,TRBJ2-3